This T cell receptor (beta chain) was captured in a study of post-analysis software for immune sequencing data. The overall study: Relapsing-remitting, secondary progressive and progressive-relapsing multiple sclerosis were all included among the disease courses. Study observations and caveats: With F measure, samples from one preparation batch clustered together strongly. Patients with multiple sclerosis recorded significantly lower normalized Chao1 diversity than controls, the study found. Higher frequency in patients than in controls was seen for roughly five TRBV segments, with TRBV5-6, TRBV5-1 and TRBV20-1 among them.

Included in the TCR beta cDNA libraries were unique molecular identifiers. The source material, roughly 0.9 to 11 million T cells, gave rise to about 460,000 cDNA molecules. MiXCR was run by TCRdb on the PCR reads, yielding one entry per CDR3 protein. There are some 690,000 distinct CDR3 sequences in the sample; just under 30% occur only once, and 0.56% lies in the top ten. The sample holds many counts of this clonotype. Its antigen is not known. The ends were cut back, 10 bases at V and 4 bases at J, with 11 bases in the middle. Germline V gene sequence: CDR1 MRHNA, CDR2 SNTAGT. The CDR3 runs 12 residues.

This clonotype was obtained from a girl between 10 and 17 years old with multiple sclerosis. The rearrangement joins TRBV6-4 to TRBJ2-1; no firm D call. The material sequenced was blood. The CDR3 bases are TGTGCCATCCTGGACGATTACAATGAGCAGTTCTTC. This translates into CAILDDYNEQFF.